This T cell receptor beta chain came from a study of OX40 agonist ivuxolimab in advanced cancers. The protocol was immunoSEQ multiplex PCR, while the TCRdb copy is restricted to in-frame clones and leaves out a portion. Altogether some 19,000 clones are present, around four fifths being singletons, with the ten largest covering 18%. Germline CDR1 MNHEY, CDR2 SMNVEV (reference sequence). The V gene end was trimmed by 5 bases and the J gene end by 0 bases; junction bases not matched to a gene: 3. There are 15 residues in the CDR3. The material was CD4+ or CD8+ T cells sorted from blood, obtained in a trial of the OX40 agonist ivuxolimab. The TCR sequence derives from an adult with an advanced solid tumor such as melanoma, head and neck, liver or kidney cancer. The chain employs TRBV27 and TRBJ1-5, with 8 nucleotides matching TRBD1. CDR3 amino acids: CASSSGTGSNQPQHF. In nucleotides, the CDR3 is TGTGCCAGCAGTAGCGGGACAGGTAGCAATCAGCCCCAGCATTTT.